These T cell receptor beta chains were read from a single sample in a study. One entry per CDR3 protein results from TCRdb running MiXCR on the RT-PCR reads. Seen here are about 4,200 distinct CDR3 sequences, roughly 34% observed once, and the top ten hold about 5%. The sequenced material came from memory CD4+ T cells from salivary gland. The source is a female donor with primary Sjogren's syndrome. CDR3s include the opening cysteine and the closing phenylalanine or tryptophan.

v_gene,len,j_gene,CDR3aa
TRBV20-1,16,TRBJ2-5,CSAHRLAGGPQETQYF
TRBV19,15,TRBJ1-2,CASKQTGEGLYGYTF
TRBV5-1,12,TRBJ1-5,CASSDGNQPQHF
TRBV24-1,13,TRBJ2-1,CATSGAGSNEQFF
TRBV11-3,17,TRBJ2-2,CASSFILGGPNTGELFF
TRBV20-1,15,TRBJ2-1,CSARIFSGGAHEQFF
TRBV14,16,TRBJ2-3,CASSQSSQGQTDTQYF
TRBV20-1,13,TRBJ2-5,CSEASGSQETQYF
TRBV20-1,14,TRBJ1-4,CSAKPFGSDEKLFF
TRBV12-3/TRBV12-4,16,TRBJ1-2,CASRDRDRGLNYGYTF
TRBV20-1,15,TRBJ1-2,CSARVTGQGSTVYTF
TRBV24-1,16,TRBJ2-3,CATSAPQGANSDTQYF
TRBV12-3/TRBV12-4,16,TRBJ1-5,CASSFPRGGYNEPQHF
TRBV28,14,TRBJ1-1,CASSLWSVNTEAFF
TRBV6-2/TRBV6-3,12,TRBJ1-5,CASSYFPGPQHF
TRBV7-2,16,TRBJ2-4,CASSLEIGGAENIQYF
TRBV5-1,14,TRBJ1-5,CASSESDGNQPQHF
TRBV6-2/TRBV6-3,15,TRBJ1-5,CASSYREWGNQPQHF
TRBV4-2,12,TRBJ1-6,CASSHPGSPLHF
TRBV20-1,16,TRBJ1-4,CSATGQGDATNEKLFF
TRBV5-1,12,TRBJ2-5,CASSSTLETQYF
TRBV5-1,15,TRBJ1-1,CASSLAGGWDTEAFF
TRBV11-2,13,TRBJ1-1,CASSSGQGTEAFF
TRBV7-6,14,TRBJ2-7,CASSRTSGTDEQYF
TRBV20-1,16,TRBJ2-1,CSALGLAGRKDNEQFF
TRBV7-2,15,TRBJ2-5,CASSLQTRWGETQYF
TRBV20-1,13,TRBJ2-1,CSAPKTGGDEQFF
TRBV20-1,11,TRBJ2-3,CSLGAVDTQYF
TRBV7-2,15,TRBJ2-1,CASSLAGGRYNEQFF
TRBV7-9,15,TRBJ2-1,CASSLVGRGGHEQFF
TRBV7-9,11,TRBJ2-2,CASSSGGELFF
TRBV15,15,TRBJ1-3,CATSGKVGARNTIYF
TRBV27,16,TRBJ1-2,CASSGSGQGAIRGYTF
TRBV12-3/TRBV12-4,15,TRBJ2-3,CASSLRAGSTDTQYF
TRBV18,20,TRBJ1-2,CASSPPLPGQEKGRNYGYTF
TRBV28,12,TRBJ1-5,CASSFMAQPQHF
TRBV6-1,14,TRBJ2-7,CASTFGTAAYEQYF
TRBV6-2/TRBV6-3,16,TRBJ2-1,CASSYDIRGHGNEQFF
TRBV2,12,TRBJ2-5,CASEGDQETQYF
TRBV7-3,16,TRBJ2-1,CASSPFPLCSYNEQFF
TRBV10-3,15,TRBJ2-7,CAISEGTSAGYEQYF